The 29 T cell receptor beta chains reported below all come from one sample, sequenced in a study of glioma-infiltrating T cells after dendritic cell vaccination. Time point indicated: after dendritic cell vaccination, including at tumor progression/relapse. The assay was immunoSEQ multiplex PCR, and TCRdb's table has in-frame clones only and misses some. In the table there are 70,000 to 100,000 clones, 80% to 85% of which are singletons. The sequencing used blood, collected after dendritic cell vaccination. The source of these receptors is a human donor with glioblastoma.

The chain has TRBV9 and TRBJ1-4, with no clear D. V was clipped by 4 bases and J by 8 bases, with 12 bases between them. Germline loops: CDR1 SGDLS, CDR2 YYNGEE. This CDR3 region has 13 residues. The CDR3 sequence is CASSTSGDEKLFF. The CDR3 DNA reads as TGTGCCAGCAGCACCAGCGGAGACGAAAAACTGTTTTTT.

The V gene is TRBV2, the J gene TRBJ2-1, with a tentative D call TRBD1 (6 bases). Between the trimmed V and J ends, which lost 6 bases and 7 bases, there was a span of 13 bases. The germline gives CDR1 SNHLY, CDR2 FYNNEI. The CDR3 runs 13 residues. CDR3 in amino acids: CASSRPTGNEQFF. In DNA form, the CDR3 reads TGTGCCAGCAGCCGGCCAACAGGGAATGAGCAGTTCTTC.

This clone was seen a single time. The rearrangement links TRBV6-5 to TRBJ1-1; no reliable D call. The CDR3 contains 14 residues. Germline V lookup: CDR1 MNHEY, CDR2 SVGAGI. V was pared by 7 bases and J by 1 base, with 13 bases between. This CDR3 reads CASNRGSSNTEAFF. The CDR3 nucleotides read TGTGCCAGCAATCGTGGCAGTTCGAACACTGAAGCTTTCTTT.

V gene TRBV2 combines with J gene TRBJ1-2; TRBD1 agrees at 9 bases. The germline gives CDR1 SNHLY, CDR2 FYNNEI. The trim removed 9 bases at V and 7 bases at J, leaving 9 bases unmatched. CDR3 length: 13 residues. The DNA for the CDR3 is TGTGCCAGTATGGCGGACAGGGGACCTGGCTACACCTTC. This codes for CASMADRGPGYTF.

This chain joins TRBV6-1 and TRBJ2-3; 8 bases are shared with TRBD1. Germline CDR1 MNHNS, CDR2 SASEGT. This CDR3 spans 12 amino acids. Trimming cost V 6 bases and J 4 bases; bases outside gene matches: 0. CDR3 protein: CASRDRADTQYF. For the CDR3, the DNA is TGTGCCAGCAGGGACAGGGCAGATACGCAGTATTTT.

V is TRBV7-2 and J is TRBJ2-7, with D possibly being TRBD1 (6 bases). This CDR3 is 14 amino acids long. CDR1 and CDR2 from the germline V gene are SGHTA and FQGNSA. V gave up 3 bases and J gave up 9 bases, with 18 bases separating them. This CDR3 reads CASSFARQDGGQYF. As DNA, the CDR3 is TGTGCCAGCAGCTTCGCACGACAGGACGGAGGGCAGTACTTC.

This sequence joins TRBV5-1 and TRBJ2-1; 11 nucleotides agree with TRBD2. The CDR3 is 15 residues long. The junction had 5 bases not matched to a gene; V was cut back by 0 bases and J by 9 bases. The germline gives CDR1 SGHRS, CDR2 YFSETQ. The CDR3 DNA reads TGCGCCAGCAGCTTGGCCGGTACTAGCGGGAGTGAGCAGTTCTTC. Its protein is CASSLAGTSGSEQFF.

V gene TRBV7-9 combines with J gene TRBJ1-2; D may be TRBD1 (5 bases). Per germline, CDR1 SEHNR and CDR2 FQNEAQ (reference sequence). The CDR3 runs 16 residues. Trimming shortened V by 5 bases and J by 2 bases, and 18 bases separated the two germline ends. DNA for the CDR3: TGTGCCAGCAGCCTTGGGGGGGGGACCGCGAACTATGGCTACACCTTC. Protein product: CASSLGGGTANYGYTF.

The gene calls are TRBV7-3 and TRBJ1-2; TRBD1 might be the D (6 bases). The V and J ends lost 2 bases and 7 bases respectively, with 11 bases between them. The germline V gene has CDR1 SGHTA and CDR2 FQGTGA. The CDR3 contains 13 residues. The CDR3 protein is CASSLDRLSGYTF. CDR3 nucleotides: TGTGCCAGCAGCTTAGACAGGCTCTCTGGCTACACCTTC.

This chain uses TRBV19 with TRBJ2-7, with D perhaps matching TRBD2 (6 bases). Trimming shortened V by 4 bases and J by 1 base, and 11 bases separated the two germline ends. There are 14 residues in the CDR3. Germline loops: CDR1 LNHDA, CDR2 SQIVND (reference sequence). The CDR3, as DNA: TGTGCCAGTAGTAGGGACTTCTCTTCCTACGAGCAGTACTTC. Protein: CASSRDFSSYEQYF. The variable domain in full, completed from reference TRBV19 and TRBJ2-7, reads DGGITQSPKYLFRKEGQNVTLSCEQNLNHDAMYWYRQDPGQGLRLIYYSQIVNDFQKGDIAEGYSVSREKKESFPLTVTSAQKNPTAFYLCASSRDFSSYEQYFGPGTRLTVT.

The chain links TRBV14 to TRBJ1-1; D is unclear. The CDR3 has 15 amino acids. V lost 2 bases and J lost 1, with 11 bases in between. Germline V lookup: CDR1 SGHDN, CDR2 FVKESK. The CDR3 DNA is TGTGCCAGCAGCCAATGGAGGGATTGGAACACTGAAGCTTTCTTT. It specifies CASSQWRDWNTEAFF.

This clone was seen a few times. The V gene is TRBV4-2, the J gene TRBJ2-1, with TRBD2 as a possible D gene (6 bases). The germline V and J ends were trimmed by 0 bases and 0 bases, with 15 bases remaining between them. The germline V gene has CDR1 LGHNA and CDR2 YNFKEQ. The CDR3 runs to 18 residues. The CDR3 spells CASSQEGITGASYNEQFF. The CDR3 DNA reads TGTGCCAGCAGCCAAGAGGGTATCACGGGAGCCTCCTACAATGAGCAGTTCTTC.

The chain employs TRBV19 and TRBJ2-3; TRBD1 aligns across 7 bases. V was pared by 1 base and J by 4 bases, with 5 bases of the junction left unmatched. CDR1 is LNHDA and CDR2 is SQIVND in the germline V gene (reference sequence). The CDR3 consists of 15 residues. CDR3 nucleotides: TGTGCCAGTAGTATAGGACAGGGAGTCGCAGATACGCAGTATTTT. Protein sequence: CASSIGQGVADTQYF.

The V and J genes are TRBV10-3 and TRBJ2-7; D is unresolved. The germline gives CDR1 ENHRY, CDR2 SYGVKD. This CDR3 is built from 13 residues. V lost 3 bases to trimming and J lost 2 bases, with 8 bases between them. For the CDR3, the DNA is TGTGCCATCAGTGAAGGAGAGGCCTACGAGCAGTACTTC. Its protein product is CAISEGEAYEQYF.

This chain uses TRBV7-6 with TRBJ1-6; a weak D match, TRBD1 (6 bases). The CDR3 is 16 amino acids. V was trimmed by 2 bases and J by 9 bases, leaving 17 bases between them. Per germline, CDR1 SGHVS and CDR2 FNYEAQ. CDR3 sequence (DNA): TGTGCCAGCAGCTTACAAGGACAGACCGACAGTTCACCCCTCCACTTT. Protein sequence: CASSLQGQTDSSPLHF.

The chain links TRBV29-1 to TRBJ2-7, with D possibly being TRBD1 (5 bases). V was trimmed by 4 bases and J by 5 bases, leaving 18 bases between them. Germline assignment: CDR1 SQVTM and CDR2 ANQGSEA. The length of the CDR3 is 14 residues. The CDR3, as DNA: TGCAGCGTTGGGTCTAGGGGAAAGGGTGACGAGCAGTACTTC. This encodes CSVGSRGKGDEQYF.

V and J are TRBV9 and TRBJ1-3; 11 positions agree with TRBD1. The CDR3 contains 20 residues. J lost 2 bases, V lost 4 bases, and 17 bases had no gene match. Germline V gene lookup returns CDR1 SGDLS and CDR2 YYNGEE. Written as DNA, the CDR3 is TGTGCCAGCAGCCTATCCTTACGAGGGACAGGGGGAAACACTGGAAACACCATATATTTT. Translating gives CASSLSLRGTGGNTGNTIYF.

This sequence joins TRBV30 and TRBJ1-2, with D possibly matching TRBD1 (5 bases). Trimming removed 4 bases at V and 8 bases at J, with 14 bases between. CDR1 GTSNPN and CDR2 SVGIG come from the germline V gene (reference sequence). This CDR3 spans 12 amino acids. CDR3 DNA: TGTGCCTGGACCACACGGGGGAGCGGCTACACCTTC. Its protein product is CAWTTRGSGYTF. Together with reference TRBV30 and TRBJ1-2, the CDR3 gives the full variable domain: SQTIHQWPATLVQPVGSPLSLECTVEGTSNPNLYWYRQAAGRGLQLLFYSVGIGQISSEVPQNLSASRPQDRQFILSSKKLLLSDSGFYLCAWTTRGSGYTFGSGTRLTVV.

The sample holds one count of this clone. The CDR3 here is CSVRREATEAFF. The DNA for the CDR3 is TGCAGCGTCCGGCGGGAGGCCACTGAAGCTTTCTTT. The J gene is TRBJ1-1, the V gene TRBV29-1; D is undetermined. The CDR3 totals 12 residues. With 6 bases removed from V and 4 bases from J, the gap between germline ends came to 12 bases. Germline-derived CDR1 and CDR2 are SQVTM and ANQGSEA.

This chain connects TRBV10-3 to TRBJ1-6, with D tentatively TRBD1 (6 bases). This CDR3 has 13 amino acids. V lost 10 bases, J lost 3 bases, and 10 bases lay in between. Germline CDR1 and CDR2: ENHRY and SYGVKD. CDR3 nucleotides: TGTGCCACCTTGGACAGCTATAATTCACCCCTCCACTTT. Residues: CATLDSYNSPLHF.

The chain combines TRBV6-6 with TRBJ2-5, with a tentative D call TRBD2 (5 bases). Germline-derived CDR1 and CDR2 are MNHNY and SVGAGI (reference sequence). V was shortened by 4 bases and J by 2 bases, with 8 bases between the two germline ends. The CDR3 runs 13 residues. The CDR3 is CASSFTRQETQYF. CDR3 nucleotide sequence: TGTGCCAGCAGTTTTACTAGGCAAGAGACCCAGTACTTC.

V usage is TRBV29-1 and J usage is TRBJ2-1; 8 bases agree with TRBD1. Germline CDR1 reads SQVTM; CDR2 reads ANQGSEA. V was pared by 6 bases and J by 3 bases, with 4 bases of the junction left unmatched. This CDR3 comprises 13 residues. CDR3 bases: TGCAGCGTCGGCGGACAGGGCTACAATGAGCAGTTCTTC. The encoded protein is CSVGGQGYNEQFF.

This clone was detected many times. The chain is built from TRBV5-1 and TRBJ2-3, with D possibly being TRBD2 (5 bases). The CDR3 is made up of 15 amino acids. The germline gives CDR1 SGHRS, CDR2 YFSETQ. V dropped 1 base and J dropped 5 bases, with 14 bases sitting between them. The CDR3 loop is CASSLSALARDTQYF. Here the CDR3 DNA reads TGCGCCAGCAGCTTGAGCGCCCTAGCTAGAGATACGCAGTATTTT.

This rearrangement joins TRBV27 to TRBJ2-1; D is perhaps TRBD1 (5 bases). Trimming stripped 2 bases from V and 6 bases from J, with 5 bases between. The CDR3 totals 12 residues. Germline V gives CDR1 MNHEY, CDR2 SMNVEV (reference sequence). The CDR3 DNA reads as TGTGCCAGCAGTTTAAGGGGCAATGAGCAGTTCTTC. Residues: CASSLRGNEQFF.

The count of this clone is one. J is TRBJ2-5 and V is TRBV7-2; D unclear. The CDR3 has 14 residues. Trimming removed 1 base from V and 2 bases from J, with 8 bases in between. Per germline, CDR1 SGHTA and CDR2 FQGNSA. CDR3 residues: CASSLDHNQETQYF. The DNA for the CDR3 is TGTGCCAGCAGCTTAGACCACAATCAAGAGACCCAGTACTTC.

The gene calls are TRBV6-5 and TRBJ1-2, with D perhaps TRBD1 (6 bases). Germline values: CDR1 MNHEY, CDR2 SVGAGI. This CDR3 spans 14 amino acids. The germline V and J ends were trimmed by 2 bases and 0 bases, with 7 bases remaining between them. For the CDR3, the DNA is TGTGCCAGCAGTTACGGGGGCTCTAACTATGGCTACACCTTC. Amino acid sequence: CASSYGGSNYGYTF.

The sample holds a few counts of this clone. CDR3 nucleotides: TGCACCAGCAGCCACGATCGGCGCGGGGGGCCCTACGAGCAGTACTTC. This encodes CTSSHDRRGGPYEQYF. The chain recombines TRBV1 with TRBJ2-7; the table gives TRBD2 as D, unverified against the DNA. TRBV1 is termed a pseudogene. The CDR3 is 16 amino acids.

The chain joins TRBV7-6 to TRBJ2-5, with a weak D call TRBD1 (5 bases). Deletions cut 4 bases from V and 4 bases from J, with 13 bases between. Per the germline V gene, CDR1 is SGHVS and CDR2 is FNYEAQ. The CDR3 covers 14 residues. CDR3 residues: CASSSAPGRETQYF. In nucleotides, the CDR3 is TGTGCCAGCAGCTCCGCCCCAGGGCGAGAGACCCAGTACTTC.

In DNA form, the CDR3 reads TGTGCCACCAGCAGACTTGGGACGGAGGGCACTGAAGCTTTCTTT. Its protein product is CATSRLGTEGTEAFF. This chain links TRBV15 with TRBJ1-1; a weak D match, TRBD1 (5 bases). V was clipped by 2 bases and J by 4 bases, with 14 bases between them. Germline V lookup: CDR1 LNHNV, CDR2 YYDKDF (reference sequence). The CDR3 runs to 15 residues.